These T cell receptor beta chains were read from a single sample in a study of cytomegalovirus exposure and HLA in healthy donors. Sequencing was performed with immunoSEQ multiplex PCR; in TCRdb, only in-frame clones are kept and a portion is missing. Of around 100,000 clones in the sample, about 70% are singletons; the top ten hold roughly 2.7%. The sequenced sample consisted of PBMCs. These receptors all stem from a man over 45 in good health and CMV-seropositive. Both conserved end residues are part of each CDR3. Each record gives: clone size, J gene, D gene, V gene, CDR3 DNA, CDR3 protein. D genes are given only for firm matches. Size values are once, few and many counts, or a class for expanded clones, and some rows have none.

>-|TRBJ2-7|-|TRBV6-5
TGTGCCAGCAGTTACTCGGCTAGCACCCGCGGCGAGCAGTACTTC
CASSYSASTRGEQYF
>-|TRBJ2-1|-|TRBV9
TGTGCCAGCAGCGAGGGGGTGAGCTCCTACAATGAGCAGTTCTTC
CASSEGVSSYNEQFF
>once|TRBJ1-1|-|TRBV7-2
TGTGCCAGCAGCTTAGACGGTTTGAACACTGAAGCTTTCTTT
CASSLDGLNTEAFF
>-|TRBJ1-1|TRBD1|TRBV2
TGTGCCAGCGTCCCGGGCAGGGGGATTACTGAAGCTTTCTTT
CASVPGRGITEAFF
>-|TRBJ1-2|TRBD1|TRBV5-1
TGCGCCAGCATCCTTATCCCAGGGGGAGGCTACACCTTC
CASILIPGGGYTF
>few|TRBJ2-5|TRBD2|TRBV2
TGTGCCAGCAGTGCCCCCGAACCGGGACTAGCGGGAGCCGAGACCCAGTACTTC
CASSAPEPGLAGAETQYF
>-|TRBJ2-1|TRBD2|TRBV9
TGTGCCAGCAGCGTAGGGGGGGGAGACAGAAACTACAATGAGCAGTTCTTC
CASSVGGGDRNYNEQFF
>-|TRBJ2-7|TRBD1|TRBV18
TGTGCCAGCTCACCACCGGGACAGGGATACGAGCAGTACTTC
CASSPPGQGYEQYF
>-|TRBJ1-4|-|TRBV25-1
TGTGCCAGCAGTGGCGACAGTTTTGCAACTAATGAAAAACTGTTTTTT
CASSGDSFATNEKLFF
>-|TRBJ2-7|TRBD1|TRBV7-6
TGTGCCAGCAGCTCCCCCGGGACAGGGGCGTACGAGCAGTACTTC
CASSSPGTGAYEQYF
>-|TRBJ1-1|-|TRBV6-4
TGTGCCAGCAGTGACGACTGGACTGAAGCTTTCTTT
CASSDDWTEAFF
>once|TRBJ1-2|TRBD1|TRBV18
TGTGCCAGCTCACAGGACAGGGGGACAGACTATGGCTACACCTTC
CASSQDRGTDYGYTF
>few|TRBJ2-7|TRBD2|TRBV4-2
TGTGCCAGCAGCCAAGATAAGAGTTCTAGCGGGGACTACTCCTACGAGCAGTACTTC
CASSQDKSSSGDYSYEQYF
>few|TRBJ2-1|TRBD2|TRBV29-1
TGCAGCTCCAGCGGGGACCTCTACAATGAGCAGTTCTTC
CSSSGDLYNEQFF
>few|TRBJ2-3|TRBD2|TRBV4-3
TGCGCCAGCAGCCCTCGAGCGGGAGATCGGGCAGATACGCAGTATTTT
CASSPRAGDRADTQYF
>-|TRBJ1-2|-|TRBV7-2
TGTGCCAGCAGCTTAGGTGGGGCCTACTATGGCTACACCTTC
CASSLGGAYYGYTF
>-|TRBJ1-1|-|TRBV5-1
TGCGCCAGCAGCCAAGGGGGAATGGGCACTGAAGCTTTCTTT
CASSQGGMGTEAFF
>-|TRBJ1-1|TRBD1|TRBV11-1
TGTGCCAGCAGCTATACGGACAGGGTGAACACTGAAGCTTTCTTT
CASSYTDRVNTEAFF
>-|TRBJ2-5|-|TRBV5-1
TGCGCCAGCAGCTTGAGAGGGTACCAAGAGACCCAGTACTTC
CASSLRGYQETQYF
>-|TRBJ1-1|-|TRBV21-1
TGTGCCAGCAGCAATGAGGGAAGGGGCGGGGACACTGAAGCTTTCTTT
CASSNEGRGGDTEAFF
>-|TRBJ1-2|-|TRBV4-1
TGCGCCAGCAGCCAAGGGGGGGGCTCTTACTCCCACACCTTC
CASSQGGGSYSHTF
>-|TRBJ2-5|TRBD2|TRBV4-1
TGCGCCAGCAGCCAAATTCTAGCGGGAGAGGAGACCCAGTACTTC
CASSQILAGEETQYF
>-|TRBJ2-1|TRBD2|TRBV7-9
TGTGCCAGCAGCCCACAAGCGGGAGCCAATGAGCAGTTCTTC
CASSPQAGANEQFF
>-|TRBJ1-2|-|TRBV5-1
TGCGCCAGCAGCTCTACAGGGAACTATGGCTACACCTTC
CASSSTGNYGYTF
>-|TRBJ1-1|-|TRBV7-9
TGTGCCAGCAGCTTAGACGGGTGGTTAAACACTGAAGCTTTCTTT
CASSLDGWLNTEAFF
>-|TRBJ2-6|-|TRBV7-9
TGTGCCAGCAGCCCGCGGACTTCCCACTCTGGGGCCAACGTCCTGACTTTC
CASSPRTSHSGANVLTF
>-|TRBJ2-7|-|TRBV5-1
TGCGCCAGCAGCTTGGCGGGAGAGCAGTACTTC
CASSLAGEQYF
>-|TRBJ2-7|-|TRBV5-1
TGCGCCAGCAGCTTGGCCCCGTTCGTGGAGCAGTACTTC
CASSLAPFVEQYF
>-|TRBJ2-5|-|TRBV2
TGTGCCAGCAGCCCCTCCCCGGGGCAAGAGACCCAGTACTTC
CASSPSPGQETQYF
>-|TRBJ1-2|-|TRBV6-5
TGTGCCAGCAGTTCCCCCGACGGGAACTATGGCTACACCTTC
CASSSPDGNYGYTF
>-|TRBJ2-3|-|TRBV9
TGTGCCAGCAGCGTAGCTGGAGGGGATACGCAGTATTTT
CASSVAGGDTQYF
>-|TRBJ2-2|TRBD1|TRBV5-1
TGCGCCAGCAGCTTGGCCACAGGGGGTATCGGGGAGCTGTTTTTT
CASSLATGGIGELFF
>few|TRBJ2-7|TRBD1|TRBV18
TGTGCCAGCTCATCCGGGACAGGGTCTTACGAGCAGTACTTC
CASSSGTGSYEQYF
>-|TRBJ2-7|-|TRBV19
TGTGCCAGTAGTATCGGTCCCTCCTACGAGCAGTACTTC
CASSIGPSYEQYF
>-|TRBJ1-1|TRBD1|TRBV5-1
TGCGCCAGCAGATGGACAGGCTACGGGAACACTGAAGCTTTCTTT
CASRWTGYGNTEAFF
>-|TRBJ2-1|-|TRBV10-2
TGCGCCAGCAGTCCGGACTGGTACAATGAGCAGTTCTTC
CASSPDWYNEQFF
>-|TRBJ2-5|TRBD1|TRBV11-3
TGTGCCAGCAGCTCGGGACAGAGTGAGACCCAGTACTTC
CASSSGQSETQYF
>few|TRBJ1-1|-|TRBV19
TGTGCCAGTAGTACCGGGGGGTCAGGGGAGAACACTGAAGCTTTCTTT
CASSTGGSGENTEAFF
>-|TRBJ2-7|-|TRBV7-9
TGTGCCAGCAGCTCAGGTCGGGAGCATCCCGACTACGAGCAGTACTTC
CASSSGREHPDYEQYF
>few|TRBJ1-2|-|TRBV4-2
TGTGCCAGCAGCTTGCAGGGTGACTATGGCTACACCTTC
CASSLQGDYGYTF
>-|TRBJ1-2|-|TRBV7-8
TGTGCCAGCAGCTTAGGGGGGGGCGGGTATGGCTACACCTTC
CASSLGGGGYGYTF
>-|TRBJ2-7|TRBD1|TRBV4-1
TGCGCCAGCAGCCTACCGGGACAGGCGGGGGAGCAGTACTTC
CASSLPGQAGEQYF
>once|TRBJ2-1|TRBD2|TRBV11-2
TGTGCCAGCAGCATGACTAGCGGGAGGACCGGTGAGCAGTTCTTC
CASSMTSGRTGEQFF
>few|TRBJ1-1|-|TRBV19
TGTGCCAGTAGTATAGATGCAGGGAACACTGAAGCTTTCTTT
CASSIDAGNTEAFF
>-|TRBJ2-3|TRBD2|TRBV6-5
TGTGCCAGCCGCTGGACTAGCGGGAGAACAGATACGCAGTATTTT
CASRWTSGRTDTQYF
>-|TRBJ2-7|-|TRBV9
TGTGCCAGCAGCGTAGGGAGCAGAGTCTACGAGCAGTACTTC
CASSVGSRVYEQYF
>-|TRBJ2-3|-|TRBV5-6
TGTGCCAGCAGCTCAACGGGACGGACTACCACAGATACGCAGTATTTT
CASSSTGRTTTDTQYF
>-|TRBJ2-2|-|TRBV15
TGTGCCACCAGCAGAGTGGCAGGTTACACCGGGGAGCTGTTTTTT
CATSRVAGYTGELFF
>-|TRBJ1-2|-|TRBV7-9
TGTGCCAGCAGCCAACCCCGAGGCAGTCTCCCGGACACCTTC
CASSQPRGSLPDTF
>once|TRBJ1-1|-|TRBV5-5
TGTGCCAGCAGCCCCTCCGTGAACACTGAAGCTTTCTTT
CASSPSVNTEAFF
>once|TRBJ2-7|TRBD2|TRBV7-8
TGTGCCAGCAGCTTAGCCCTTAGCGGGTCCTACGAGCAGTACTTC
CASSLALSGSYEQYF
>-|TRBJ2-6|TRBD1|TRBV30
TGTGCCTGGAGTTCAGGGGGCTCTGGGGCCAACGTCCTGACTTTC
CAWSSGGSGANVLTF
>once|TRBJ2-1|-|TRBV6-1
TGTGCCAGCATTCAAATTGGTGGCAGGGGTTATGAGCAGTTCTTC
CASIQIGGRGYEQFF
>-|TRBJ2-2|-|TRBV4-2
TGTGCCAGCAGCCCTACCCCTGACTTAGCTACCGGGGAGCTGTTTTTT
CASSPTPDLATGELFF
>-|TRBJ1-5|-|TRBV18
TGTGCCAGCTCACCTTCCTTGGGGACAACGAATCAGCCCCAGCATTTT
CASSPSLGTTNQPQHF
>once|TRBJ2-3|-|TRBV6-1
TGTGCCAGCACTTTGACAGATACGCAGTATTTT
CASTLTDTQYF
>-|TRBJ2-1|TRBD1|TRBV2
TGTGCCAGCAGTTTTACAGGGGGCATTTACAATGAGCAGTTCTTC
CASSFTGGIYNEQFF
>once|TRBJ2-1|-|TRBV6-4
TGTGCCAGCGAGGGGAGGAGCTCCTACAATGAGCAGTTCTTC
CASEGRSSYNEQFF
>-|TRBJ2-7|TRBD1|TRBV5-3
TGTGCCAGAAGCCTGGGACAGGGGGCGATCTACGAGCAGTACTTC
CARSLGQGAIYEQYF